Presented here are 32 T cell receptor beta chains from one specimen sequenced in a study of beta chain features in type 1 diabetes (dated by TCRdb to the late 2010s). Receptor libraries were prepared by the immunoSEQ multiplex PCR assay. The entire amount of isolated RNA was reverse transcribed using the High Capacity cDNA Reverse Transcription Kit, so the sequenced TCRB transcripts were expressed ones. TCRdb mirrors the immuneACCESS table, restricted to in-frame sequences. Some clones are absent from its copies; in checked studies, under half trace to an unresolved V gene, and the reason for the others is unknown. Within this sample are around 500,000 clones, with 30% of them counted one time only. Together, the top ten hold around 0.065% of the sample. Sequenced input: naive CD4+ T cells from blood. The cell subset or site label here, explained by the study, means: true naive CD4+ T cells. Receptors were obtained from a man aged 18 to 29 in good health.

This clone has only a few counts. The J gene is TRBJ2-1, the V gene TRBV7-2, with 10 positions matching TRBD1. Looked up from germline, CDR1 is SGHTA and CDR2 is FQGNSA. J lost 8 bases, V lost 4 bases, and 11 bases had no gene match. The CDR3 spans 16 residues. In nucleotides, the CDR3 is TGTGCCAGCAGCTCCGGGACAGGGGCCACGACTGATGAGCAGTTCTTC. Translated, it gives CASSSGTGATTDEQFF.

This chain joins TRBV9 and TRBJ2-5; D remains unclear. Germline V gives CDR1 SGDLS, CDR2 YYNGEE. V gave up 3 bases and J gave up 7 bases, with 10 bases separating them. CDR3 length: 12 residues. CDR3 coding DNA: TGTGCCAGCAGCGCCCGCCTTCCGACCCAGTACTTC. It encodes CASSARLPTQYF.

This rearrangement joins TRBV25-1 to TRBJ1-5, with D maybe TRBD1 (6 bases). Deletions cut 4 bases from V and 0 bases from J, with 7 bases between. The CDR3 extends over 14 amino acids. Germline-derived CDR1 and CDR2 are MGHDK and SYGVNS. The CDR3 sequence: CASSGQDSNQPQHF. The CDR3 region has the DNA TGTGCCAGCAGTGGACAGGATAGCAATCAGCCCCAGCATTTT.

This clone was seen only a few times. This chain uses TRBV7-9 with TRBJ1-4, with unresolved D. V was pared by 5 bases and J by 8 bases, with 12 bases between. This CDR3 has 13 residues. Germline values: CDR1 SEHNR, CDR2 FQNEAQ (reference sequence). The CDR3 loop is CASSPSKPEKLFF. CDR3 coding DNA: TGTGCCAGCAGCCCCTCCAAGCCCGAAAAACTGTTTTTT.

Here the CDR3 DNA reads TGCGCCAGCAGCGTGGGACTCGAACAAGAGACCCAGTACTTC. Its translation is CASSVGLEQETQYF. The chain couples TRBV5-1 to TRBJ2-5; a possible D gene is TRBD2 (6 bases). Trimming cost V 4 bases and J 2 bases, with 12 bases left between them. The CDR3 totals 14 residues. Germline CDR1 is SGHRS and CDR2 is YFSETQ.

V usage is TRBV19 and J usage is TRBJ1-1, with D uncertain. Germline CDR1 LNHDA, CDR2 SQIVND (reference sequence). Between the trimmed V and J ends, which lost 4 bases and 7 bases, there was a span of 10 bases. The CDR3 runs 12 residues. The CDR3 loop is CASSTGEGEAFF. DNA for the CDR3: TGTGCCAGTAGTACCGGGGAGGGTGAAGCTTTCTTT.

CDR3 sequence: CATGTGSPETQYF. CDR3 DNA sequence: TGTGCCACCGGGACAGGGAGCCCGGAGACCCAGTACTTC. The V gene is TRBV10-3, the J gene TRBJ2-5, with 9 bases fitting TRBD1. The CDR3 contains 13 residues. Germline V gene data show CDR1 as ENHRY and CDR2 as SYGVKD. The junction had 8 bases not matched to a gene; V was cut back by 10 bases and J by 5 bases.

The CDR3 DNA sequence: TGCGCCAGCAGCCAACTAGCGGGCGGGACCAATGAGCAGTTCTTC. Amino acid sequence: CASSQLAGGTNEQFF. This rearrangement joins TRBV4-3 to TRBJ2-1; the match to TRBD2 covers 8 bases. Germline lookup yields CDR1 LGHNA and CDR2 YSLEER. This CDR3 has 15 residues. The V and J ends lost 2 bases and 6 bases, in that order; junction bases with no gene match: 6.

This chain uses TRBV5-1 with TRBJ2-4; D possibly corresponds to TRBD1 (6 bases). The ends were cut back, 3 bases at V and 0 bases at J, with 7 bases in the middle. This CDR3 contains 14 residues. Per germline, CDR1 SGHRS and CDR2 YFSETQ. The CDR3 is CASSWDIAKNIQYF. In DNA form, the CDR3 reads TGCGCCAGCAGCTGGGACATAGCCAAAAACATTCAGTACTTC.

V is TRBV30 and J is TRBJ2-7; no firm D call. Germline V CDR1 and CDR2: GTSNPN, SVGIG (reference sequence). The CDR3 length is 13 residues. Trimming took 2 bases from V and 5 from J, leaving 13 bases between them. In DNA form, the CDR3 reads TGTGCCTGGAGTAAAAGGATCCAGGACGAGCAGTACTTC. This sequence encodes CAWSKRIQDEQYF.

This clone occurred a few times. The chain uses TRBV30 and TRBJ2-1, with 10 nucleotides matching TRBD2. This CDR3 has 16 residues. With 1 base clipped from V and 2 bases from J, the junction kept 5 bases outside the gene matches. Germline V gene sequence: CDR1 GTSNPN, CDR2 SVGIG (reference sequence). This chain's CDR3 is CAWSGSGRAPYNEQFF. The CDR3 nucleotides are TGTGCCTGGAGTGGGAGCGGGAGGGCTCCCTACAATGAGCAGTTCTTC. Combining the CDR3 with reference TRBV30 and TRBJ2-1 gives the whole variable domain SQTIHQWPATLVQPVGSPLSLECTVEGTSNPNLYWYRQAAGRGLQLLFYSVGIGQISSEVPQNLSASRPQDRQFILSSKKLLLSDSGFYLCAWSGSGRAPYNEQFFGPGTRLTVL.

This clone turned up a few times. The J gene is TRBJ2-5, the V gene TRBV27, with 10 nucleotides matching TRBD2. Germline V gene lookup returns CDR1 MNHEY and CDR2 SMNVEV (reference sequence). Trimming took 6 bases from V and 1 from J; bases not matched to a gene: 5. CDR3 length equals 15 residues. The CDR3 DNA reads TGTGCCAGCAGCCCGCTAGCGGGGGCCCAAGAGACCCAGTACTTC. Protein sequence: CASSPLAGAQETQYF.

The J gene is TRBJ2-5, the V gene TRBV18; possibly TRBD2 for D (6 bases). Trimming took off 1 base at V and 5 bases at J, with 11 bases between the two ends. Per germline, CDR1 KGHSH and CDR2 LQKENI. This CDR3 contains 14 residues. In DNA form, the CDR3 reads TGTGCCAGCTCACCACAACTAGCATCGGAGACCCAGTACTTC. This gives the protein CASSPQLASETQYF. The whole variable domain, remainder taken from reference TRBV18 and TRBJ2-5, is NAGVMQNPRHLVRRRGQEARLRCSPMKGHSHVYWYRQLPEEGLKFMVYLQKENIIDESGMPKERFSAEFPKEGPSILRIQQVVRGDSAAYFCASSPQLASETQYFGPGTRLLVL.

This chain connects TRBV19 to TRBJ2-6, with no clear D. Germline CDR1 reads LNHDA; CDR2 reads SQIVND (reference sequence). Trimming removed 5 bases from V and 1 base from J, with 6 bases in between. This CDR3 is built from 14 residues. The CDR3 sequence: CASSWGSGANVLTF. CDR3 nucleotides: TGTGCCAGTAGTTGGGGATCTGGGGCCAACGTCCTGACTTTC.

This rearrangement joins TRBV7-9 to TRBJ2-5, with a tentative D call TRBD1 (6 bases). Germline V gives CDR1 SEHNR, CDR2 FQNEAQ (reference sequence). The CDR3 covers 14 residues. The V end lost 6 bases, the J end lost 0 bases, and 11 bases lay between the germline ends. For the CDR3, the DNA is TGTGCCAGCAGGACAACAGGGTACCAAGAGACCCAGTACTTC. It specifies CASRTTGYQETQYF. Based on the CDR3 plus reference TRBV7-9 and TRBJ2-5, the full variable domain is DTGVSQNPRHKITKRGQNVTFRCDPISEHNRLYWYRQTLGQGPEFLTYFQNEAQLEKSRLLSDRFSAERPKGSFSTLEIQRTEQGDSAMYLCASRTTGYQETQYFGPGTRLLVL.

This clone was found a few times. The V and J genes are TRBV29-1 and TRBJ2-7; TRBD1 matches at 7 bases. The germline V gene encodes CDR1 SQVTM and CDR2 ANQGSEA. Trimming took 1 base from V and 9 from J; bases not matched to a gene: 6. The CDR3 is 12 residues long. The CDR3 DNA is TGCAGCGTTGAAGCGAACAGGGGAGCGCAGTACTTC. Its protein is CSVEANRGAQYF.

CDR3 in amino acids: CASSVGLSRGYYEQYF. In DNA, the CDR3 is TGTGCCAGCAGCGTTGGGTTGTCCAGGGGGTACTACGAGCAGTACTTC. The chain carries TRBV9 and TRBJ2-7; 7 nucleotides match TRBD1. J lost 3 bases, V lost 2 bases, and 11 bases had no gene match. Germline V gene sequence: CDR1 SGDLS, CDR2 YYNGEE. This CDR3 comprises 16 residues.

About this clone: This sample includes further DNA sequences coding for the same CDR3. The J gene is TRBJ2-5, the V gene TRBV30, with 9 positions matching TRBD1. CDR1 and CDR2 (germline): GTSNPN, SVGIG (reference sequence). With 3 bases clipped from V and 5 bases from J, the junction kept 4 bases outside the gene matches. The CDR3 totals 13 residues. CDR3 amino acids: CAWSRTGVETQYF. CDR3 DNA: TGTGCCTGGAGCCGGACAGGGGTTGAGACCCAGTACTTC.

This clone was seen only a few times. The sample holds other DNA sequences that translate to the same CDR3. This sequence joins TRBV9 and TRBJ2-3, with D possibly TRBD2 on 5 matching bases. The CDR3 is 14 residues long. Germline V gene lookup returns CDR1 SGDLS and CDR2 YYNGEE. Trimming removed 4 bases at V and 0 bases at J, with 9 bases between. The CDR3 nucleotides read TGTGCCAGCAGCCCCCGGGGTAGCACAGATACGCAGTATTTT. Protein sequence: CASSPRGSTDTQYF. The entire variable domain, with the rest obtained from reference TRBV9 and TRBJ2-3, is as follows: DSGVTQTPKHLITATGQRVTLRCSPRSGDLSVYWYQQSLDQGLQFLIQYYNGEERAKGNILERFSAQQFPDLHSELNLSSLELGDSALYFCASSPRGSTDTQYFGPGTRLTVL.

This clone was found a few times. Other DNA sequences in this sample translate to the same CDR3. The rearrangement joins TRBV30 to TRBJ2-7; possibly TRBD2 for D (5 bases). Germline V gene sequence: CDR1 GTSNPN, CDR2 SVGIG (reference sequence). The CDR3 runs to 11 residues. Trimming removed 0 bases from V and 6 bases from J, with 6 bases in between. CDR3 in amino acids: CAWSVGGEQYF. The CDR3 region has the DNA TGTGCCTGGAGTGTCGGAGGCGAGCAGTACTTC.

The sample holds a few counts of this clone. The rearrangement uses TRBV25-1 and TRBJ2-5, with 9 nucleotides matching TRBD2. Unmatched junction bases numbered 4, after V lost 3 bases and J lost 5 bases. This CDR3 has 14 amino acids. Germline CDR1 reads MGHDK; CDR2 reads SYGVNS. CDR3 sequence (DNA): TGTGCCAGCAGTGAGCGGGAGGGCGGTGAGACCCAGTACTTC. It codes for CASSEREGGETQYF.

This clone has more than one count but fewer than ten. The chain employs TRBV29-1 and TRBJ1-1; tentative D call: TRBD1 (6 bases). Germline loops: CDR1 SQVTM, CDR2 ANQGSEA. The V end lost 4 bases, the J end lost 2 bases, and 14 bases lay between the germline ends. The CDR3 totals 14 residues. The CDR3 bases are TGCAGCGTTGTCGTGGGGGCCCTCAACACTGAAGCTTTCTTT. Residues: CSVVVGALNTEAFF.

This clone was detected only once. The chain is built from TRBV29-1 and TRBJ2-5, with 10 bases matching TRBD1. In germline, CDR1 is SQVTM, CDR2 ANQGSEA. Trimming took 7 bases from V and 2 from J; bases not matched to a gene: 10. The CDR3 spans 15 residues. In DNA, the CDR3 is TGCAGCGGTGTACCGGGACAGGGGCCTCAAGAGACCCAGTACTTC. It translates to CSGVPGQGPQETQYF.

The V gene is TRBV6-6, the J gene TRBJ2-7; D not resolved. The germline gives CDR1 MNHNY, CDR2 SVGAGI (reference sequence). V gave up 4 bases and J gave up 3 bases, with 7 bases separating them. The CDR3 spans 12 residues. This chain's CDR3 is CASSSTHYEQYF. As DNA, the CDR3 is TGTGCCAGCAGTTCCACTCACTACGAGCAGTACTTC.

The CDR3 loop is CASSLSHRGYGYTF. CDR3 sequence (DNA): TGTGCCAGCAGCCTATCTCACAGGGGCTATGGCTACACCTTC. This chain links TRBV28 with TRBJ1-2; 7 nucleotides agree with TRBD1. Trimming cost V 6 bases and J 4 bases; bases outside gene matches: 8. The CDR3 is 14 residues long. Germline lookup yields CDR1 MDHEN and CDR2 SYDVKM.

The table lists this clone with a few counts. This sequence joins TRBV5-4 and TRBJ2-7, with no clear D. Trimming took 0 bases from V and 7 from J, leaving 14 bases between them. Germline assignment: CDR1 SGHNT and CDR2 YYREEE (reference sequence). The CDR3 consists of 14 residues. The CDR3, as DNA: TGTGCCAGCAGCTTGGACCAGCGTCACAGTGAGCAGTACTTC. This gives the protein CASSLDQRHSEQYF.

The rearrangement links TRBV9 to TRBJ1-2; D unresolved. CDR3 length equals 15 residues. V was shortened by 4 bases and J by 1 base, with 14 bases between the two germline ends. Per germline, CDR1 SGDLS and CDR2 YYNGEE. CDR3 in amino acids: CASSPHRTVNYGYTF. The CDR3 DNA reads as TGTGCCAGCAGCCCCCACCGGACTGTTAACTATGGCTACACCTTC.

The gene calls are TRBV7-2 and TRBJ2-5, with TRBD2 identical over 15 bases. The CDR3 length is 17 residues. From germline, CDR1 is SGHTA and CDR2 FQGNSA. Trimming cost V 5 bases and J 4 bases; bases outside gene matches: 8. CDR3 amino acids: CASSPNPGLAGGETQYF. CDR3 nucleotides: TGTGCCAGCAGCCCAAACCCGGGACTAGCGGGAGGAGAGACCCAGTACTTC.

The V and J genes are TRBV5-1 and TRBJ2-2, with TRBD1 matching 8 bases. CDR1 is SGHRS, CDR2 YFSETQ, per germline. V trimming: 0 bases; J trimming: 1 base; junction bases outside the gene matches: 2. CDR3 length: 16 residues. In DNA form, the CDR3 reads TGCGCCAGCAGCTTGGTAGGACAGGGGAACACCGGGGAGCTGTTTTTT. Protein sequence: CASSLVGQGNTGELFF.

The DNA of the CDR3 is TGTGCCATCAGTACACTCCGTCTCGGGACTAGCGGGAGCACGAGGGAGCTGTTTTTT. Residues: CAISTLRLGTSGSTRELFF. The V gene is TRBV10-3, the J gene TRBJ2-2, with 14 bases lining up with TRBD2. This CDR3 spans 19 amino acids. Germline values: CDR1 ENHRY, CDR2 SYGVKD. J was trimmed by 9 bases and V by 5 bases; bases with no gene match: 17.

This clone turned up a few times. The chain has TRBV5-4 and TRBJ2-1; TRBD2 might be the D (6 bases). From germline, CDR1 is SGHNT and CDR2 YYREEE (reference sequence). The V end lost 3 bases, the J end lost 5 bases, and 15 bases lay between the germline ends. This CDR3 is 15 amino acids long. This chain's CDR3 is CASSSREKIHNEQFF. CDR3 nucleotides: TGTGCCAGCAGCTCCCGGGAGAAAATTCACAATGAGCAGTTCTTC.

The V call is TRBV4-3, the J call TRBJ2-1; tentatively, D is TRBD2 (6 bases). CDR1 is LGHNA and CDR2 is YSLEER in the germline V gene. The CDR3 extends over 19 amino acids. Trimming pared 0 bases from V and 0 bases from J, leaving 18 bases between. CDR3 region: CASSQDVFGAGSSYNEQFF. The DNA of the CDR3 is TGCGCCAGCAGCCAAGATGTTTTCGGAGCGGGTAGCTCCTACAATGAGCAGTTCTTC.